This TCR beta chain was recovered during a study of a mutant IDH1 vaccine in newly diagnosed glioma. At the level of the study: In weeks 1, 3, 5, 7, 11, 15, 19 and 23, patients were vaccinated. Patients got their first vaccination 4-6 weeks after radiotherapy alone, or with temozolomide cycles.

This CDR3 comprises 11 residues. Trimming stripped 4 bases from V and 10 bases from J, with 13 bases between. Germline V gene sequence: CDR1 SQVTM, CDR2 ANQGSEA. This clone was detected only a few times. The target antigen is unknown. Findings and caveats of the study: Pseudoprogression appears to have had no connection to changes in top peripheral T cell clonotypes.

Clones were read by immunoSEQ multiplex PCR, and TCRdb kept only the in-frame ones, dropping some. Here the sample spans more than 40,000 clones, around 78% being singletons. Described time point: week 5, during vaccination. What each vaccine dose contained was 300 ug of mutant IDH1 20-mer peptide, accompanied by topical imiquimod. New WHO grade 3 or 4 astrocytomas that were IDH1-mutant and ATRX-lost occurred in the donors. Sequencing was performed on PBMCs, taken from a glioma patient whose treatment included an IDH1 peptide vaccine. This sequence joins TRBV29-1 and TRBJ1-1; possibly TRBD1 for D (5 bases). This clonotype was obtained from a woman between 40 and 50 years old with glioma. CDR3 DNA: TGCAGCGTTGTGGAGGGGCTTCGAGCTTTCTTT. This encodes CSVVEGLRAFF.